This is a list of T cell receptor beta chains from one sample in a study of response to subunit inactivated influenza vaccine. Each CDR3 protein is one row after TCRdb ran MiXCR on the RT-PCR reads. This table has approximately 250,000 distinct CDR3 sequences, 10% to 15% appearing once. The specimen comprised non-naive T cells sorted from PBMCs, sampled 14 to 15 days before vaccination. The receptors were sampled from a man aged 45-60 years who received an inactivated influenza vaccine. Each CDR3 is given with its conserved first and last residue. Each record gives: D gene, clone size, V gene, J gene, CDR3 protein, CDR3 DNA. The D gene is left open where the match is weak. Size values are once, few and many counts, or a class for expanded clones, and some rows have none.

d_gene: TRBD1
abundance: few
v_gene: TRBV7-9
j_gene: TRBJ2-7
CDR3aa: CASSLEDRLVDEQYF
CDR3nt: TGTGCCAGCAGCCTGGAGGACAGGCTTGTGGACGAGCAGTACTTC

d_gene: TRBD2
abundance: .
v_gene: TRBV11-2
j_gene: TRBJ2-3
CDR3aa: CASSYTAASGGAGTDTQYF
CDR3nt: TGTGCCAGCAGCTACACCGCGGCTAGCGGGGGGGCCGGCACAGATACGCAGTATTTT

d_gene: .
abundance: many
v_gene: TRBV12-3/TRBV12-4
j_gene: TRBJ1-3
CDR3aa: CASSLIGNTIYF
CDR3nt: TGTGCCAGCAGTCTGATTGGAAACACCATATATTTT

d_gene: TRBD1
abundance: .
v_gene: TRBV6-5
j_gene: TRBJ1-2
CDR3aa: CASSYSTGLGRLNYGYTF
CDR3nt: TGTGCCAGCAGTTACTCGACAGGGTTGGGCAGGTTAAACTATGGCTACACCTTC

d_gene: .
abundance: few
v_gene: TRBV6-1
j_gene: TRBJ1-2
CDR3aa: CATRTTVNYGYTF
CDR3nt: TGTGCCACCAGAACAACAGTAAACTATGGCTACACCTTC

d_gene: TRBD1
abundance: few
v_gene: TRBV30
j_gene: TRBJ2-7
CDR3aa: CAWRGQGAYEQYF
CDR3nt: TGTGCCTGGAGGGGACAGGGGGCCTACGAGCAGTACTTC

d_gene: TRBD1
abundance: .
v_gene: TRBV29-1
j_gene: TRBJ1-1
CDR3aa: CSVGGQGGNTEAFF
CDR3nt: TGCAGCGTTGGGGGACAGGGAGGGAACACTGAAGCTTTCTTT

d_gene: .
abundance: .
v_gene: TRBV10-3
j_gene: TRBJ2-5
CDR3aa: CAISDLGRAQETQYF
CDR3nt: TGTGCCATCAGTGATTTGGGCAGAGCACAAGAGACCCAGTACTTC

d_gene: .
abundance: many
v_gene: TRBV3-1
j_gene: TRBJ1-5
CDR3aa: CASSRQINQPQHF
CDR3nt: TGTGCCAGCAGCCGACAGATCAATCAGCCCCAGCATTTT

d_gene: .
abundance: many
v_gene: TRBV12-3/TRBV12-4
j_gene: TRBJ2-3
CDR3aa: CASRPGQYSTQYF
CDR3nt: TGTGCCAGCAGGCCCGGACAGTATTCGACGCAGTATTTT

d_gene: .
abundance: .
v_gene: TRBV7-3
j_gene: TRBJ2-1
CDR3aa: CASSRSSYNEQFF
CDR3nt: TGTGCCAGCAGCCGTAGCTCCTACAATGAGCAGTTCTTC

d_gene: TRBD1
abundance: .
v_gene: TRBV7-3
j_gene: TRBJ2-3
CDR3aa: CASSSTGPTDTQYF
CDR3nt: TGTGCCAGCAGCTCGACAGGGCCCACAGATACGCAGTATTTT

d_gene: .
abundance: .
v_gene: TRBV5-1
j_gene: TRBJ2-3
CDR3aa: CASSTPGADTQYF
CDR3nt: TGCGCCAGTTCGACCCCGGGGGCAGATACGCAGTATTTT

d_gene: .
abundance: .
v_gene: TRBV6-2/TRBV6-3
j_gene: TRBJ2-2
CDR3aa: CASSTVQAATGELFF
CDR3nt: TGTGCCAGCAGTACTGTACAGGCAGCCACCGGGGAGCTGTTTTTT

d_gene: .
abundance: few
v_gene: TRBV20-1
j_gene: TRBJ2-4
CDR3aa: CSALDGAELAKNIQYF
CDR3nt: TGCAGTGCTCTGGACGGAGCGGAGCTAGCCAAAAACATTCAGTACTTC

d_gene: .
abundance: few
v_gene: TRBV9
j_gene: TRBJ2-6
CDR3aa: CASSPGGLLSGANVLTF
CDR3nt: TGTGCCAGCAGCCCAGGGGGACTTCTTTCTGGGGCCAACGTCCTGACTTTC

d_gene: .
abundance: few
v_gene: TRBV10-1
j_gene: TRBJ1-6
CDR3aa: CASSRDGGNSPLHF
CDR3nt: TGCGCCAGCAGCCGGGACGGGGGTAATTCACCCCTCCACTTT

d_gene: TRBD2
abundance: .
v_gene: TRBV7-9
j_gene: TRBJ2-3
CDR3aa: CASSLGLQTTDTQYF
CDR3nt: TGTGCCAGCAGCTTGGGACTACAAACCACAGATACGCAGTATTTT

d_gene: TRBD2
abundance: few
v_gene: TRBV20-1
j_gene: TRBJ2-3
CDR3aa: CSARAPLGGGLTDTQYF
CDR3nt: TGCAGTGCTAGAGCCCCCCTGGGGGGGGGACTCACAGATACGCAGTATTTT

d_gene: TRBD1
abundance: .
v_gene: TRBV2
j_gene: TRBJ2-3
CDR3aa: CASSPDRGGTDTQYF
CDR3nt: TGTGCCAGCAGCCCCGACAGGGGGGGAACAGATACGCAGTATTTT

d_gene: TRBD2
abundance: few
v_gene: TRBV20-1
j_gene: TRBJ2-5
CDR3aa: CSARGLAGVGETQYF
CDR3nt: TGCAGTGCTAGGGGACTAGCGGGAGTGGGAGAGACCCAGTACTTC

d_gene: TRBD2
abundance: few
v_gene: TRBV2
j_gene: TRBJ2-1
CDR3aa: CASTSSGRDYNEQFF
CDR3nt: TGTGCCAGCACTTCTAGCGGGAGGGATTACAATGAGCAGTTCTTC

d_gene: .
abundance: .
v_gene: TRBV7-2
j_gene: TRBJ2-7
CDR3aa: CASSSGPSMDF
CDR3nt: TGTGCCAGCAGCTCGGGACCGTCCATGGACTTC

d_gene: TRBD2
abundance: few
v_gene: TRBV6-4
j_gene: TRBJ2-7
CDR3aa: CASSDRAPGLAGGPYEQYF
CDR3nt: TGTGCCAGCAGTGACAGGGCCCCGGGACTAGCGGGAGGGCCCTACGAGCAGTACTTC

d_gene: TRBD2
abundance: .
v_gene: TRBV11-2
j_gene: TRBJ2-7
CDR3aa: CASSLGTAGTSGSNEQYF
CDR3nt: TGTGCCAGCAGCTTAGGCACCGCGGGGACTAGCGGGAGCAACGAGCAGTACTTC

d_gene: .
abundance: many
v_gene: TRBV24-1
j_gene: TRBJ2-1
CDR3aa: CATSETGTKEQFF
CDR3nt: TGTGCCACCAGTGAAACCGGGACAAAAGAGCAGTTCTTC

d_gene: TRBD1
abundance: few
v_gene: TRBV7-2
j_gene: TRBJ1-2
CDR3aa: CASSLVVLGGKDGYTF
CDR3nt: TGTGCCAGCAGCTTAGTAGTTTTAGGGGGCAAGGATGGCTACACCTTC

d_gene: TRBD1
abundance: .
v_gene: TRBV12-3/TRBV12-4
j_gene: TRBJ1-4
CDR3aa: CASRDRGRSEKLFF
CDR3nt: TGTGCCAGCAGGGACAGGGGGCGTTCTGAAAAACTGTTTTTT

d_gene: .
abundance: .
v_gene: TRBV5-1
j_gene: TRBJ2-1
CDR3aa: CASSMGTTDSAEQFF
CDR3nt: TGCGCCAGCAGCATGGGGACAACCGACTCGGCTGAGCAGTTCTTC

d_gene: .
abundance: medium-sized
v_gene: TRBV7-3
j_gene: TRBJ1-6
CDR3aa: CASSLTLRAGWDNSPLHF
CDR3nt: TGTGCCAGCAGCTTAACGTTAAGGGCAGGCTGGGATAATTCACCCCTCCACTTT

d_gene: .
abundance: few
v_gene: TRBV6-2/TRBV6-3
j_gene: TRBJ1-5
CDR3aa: CAIGGGKSGNQPQHF
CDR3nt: TGTGCCATCGGGGGAGGGAAGAGCGGCAATCAGCCCCAGCATTTT

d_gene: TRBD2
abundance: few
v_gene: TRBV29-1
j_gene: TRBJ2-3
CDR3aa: CSVGSSGGDTDTQYF
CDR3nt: TGCAGCGTTGGTTCTAGCGGGGGGGACACAGATACGCAGTATTTT

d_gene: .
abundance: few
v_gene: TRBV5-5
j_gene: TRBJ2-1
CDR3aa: CASSLARDAYYNEQFF
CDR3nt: TGTGCCAGCAGCTTGGCCAGGGACGCTTATTACAATGAGCAGTTCTTC

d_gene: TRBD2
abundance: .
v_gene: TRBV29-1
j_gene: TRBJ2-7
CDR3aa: CSALDMSGGQYF
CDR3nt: TGCAGCGCATTGGACATGTCGGGGGGGCAGTACTTC

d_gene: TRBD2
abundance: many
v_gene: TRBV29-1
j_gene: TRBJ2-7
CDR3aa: CSVDGGRYEQYF
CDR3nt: TGCAGCGTTGACGGGGGGAGGTACGAGCAGTACTTC

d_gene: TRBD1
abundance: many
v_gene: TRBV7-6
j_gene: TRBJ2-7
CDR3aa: CASSPDGQGFFYEQYF
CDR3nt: TGTGCCAGCAGCCCCGACGGACAGGGTTTTTTTTACGAGCAGTACTTC

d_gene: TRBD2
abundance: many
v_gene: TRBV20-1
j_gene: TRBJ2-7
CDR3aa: CSARHASGGPHYEQYF
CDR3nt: TGCAGTGCTAGACACGCTAGCGGGGGGCCCCACTACGAGCAGTACTTC

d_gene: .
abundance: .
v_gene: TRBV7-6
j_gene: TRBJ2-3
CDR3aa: CASSLAHRDTQYF
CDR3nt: TGTGCCAGCAGCTTAGCGCACAGAGATACGCAGTATTTT

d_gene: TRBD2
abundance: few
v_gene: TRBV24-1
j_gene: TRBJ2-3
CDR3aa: CATSDRSGIRPDTQYF
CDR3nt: TGTGCCACCAGTGACCGCAGCGGGATCCGGCCAGATACGCAGTATTTT

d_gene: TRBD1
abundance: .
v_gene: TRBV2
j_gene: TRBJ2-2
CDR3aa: CASRADRGLTGELFF
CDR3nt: TGTGCCAGCAGAGCCGACAGGGGGCTCACCGGGGAGCTGTTTTTT

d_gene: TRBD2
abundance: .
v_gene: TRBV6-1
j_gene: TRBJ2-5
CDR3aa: CASYSGAPQETQYF
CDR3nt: TGTGCCAGCTATAGCGGGGCCCCCCAAGAGACCCAGTACTTC

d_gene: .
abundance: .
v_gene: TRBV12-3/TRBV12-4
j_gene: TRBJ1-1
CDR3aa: CASSPRAGAQAFF
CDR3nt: TGTGCCAGCAGCCCACGAGCTGGGGCCCAGGCTTTCTTT

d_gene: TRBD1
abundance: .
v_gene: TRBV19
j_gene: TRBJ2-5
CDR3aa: CASSAGTGVPGFETQYF
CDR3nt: TGTGCCAGTAGCGCCGGGACAGGGGTCCCCGGATTCGAGACCCAGTACTTC

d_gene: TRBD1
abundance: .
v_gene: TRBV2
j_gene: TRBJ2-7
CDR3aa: CASSLRTGVGEQYF
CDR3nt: TGTGCCAGCAGCCTGCGGACAGGTGTTGGCGAGCAGTACTTC

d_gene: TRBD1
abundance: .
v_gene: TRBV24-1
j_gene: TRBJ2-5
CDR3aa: CATSEQTGGQGETQYF
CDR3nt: TGTGCCACCAGTGAGCAGACAGGGGGCCAGGGAGAGACCCAGTACTTC

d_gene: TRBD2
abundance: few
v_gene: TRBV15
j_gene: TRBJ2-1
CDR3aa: CATSKQGLAGSEQFF
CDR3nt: TGTGCCACCAGCAAACAGGGACTAGCGGGATCTGAGCAGTTCTTC